This T cell receptor (beta chain) originates from a study of a mutant IDH1 vaccine in newly diagnosed glioma. Study details: Earlier therapy was either radiotherapy, temozolomide, or both, and most got both. The study, taken as a whole, reports: Changes in the top peripheral T cell clonotypes seemingly had no bearing on pseudoprogression.

Of note for this clone: Its antigen remains unknown.

Time point reported: week 35, safety follow-up. Every vaccine dose comprised 300 ug of mutant IDH1 20-mer peptide plus topical imiquimod. The donors had new WHO grade 3 or 4 astrocytomas; these were IDH1-mutant and ATRX-lost. Trimming cost V 4 bases and J 4 bases; bases outside gene matches: 8. The length of the CDR3 is 16 residues. Germline V CDR1 and CDR2: MNHEY, SMNVEV (reference sequence). Profiled with immunoSEQ multiplex PCR; TCRdb holds only in-frame clones, not every one. Of 70,000 or so clones listed, around nine tenths were seen once; the top ten hold 1.5% to 2.5%. This TCR derives from a man aged 25 to 45 with glioma. Specimen: PBMCs, collected from a glioma patient whose treatment included an IDH1 peptide vaccine. V and J are TRBV27 and TRBJ1-1; 11 positions agree with TRBD1. DNA of the CDR3: TGTGCCAGCAGTTCCTCCGGGACAGGGGGAGGCACTGAAGCTTTCTTT. Protein sequence: CASSSSGTGGGTEAFF.